Below, one T cell receptor (beta chain) is given with its context. Time point meaning: persistent/refractory GD, antithyroid drugs over 5 years with positive TRAb. PBMCs provided the RNA from which the TCR library was made. Graves' disease diagnoses used American Thyroid Association guidelines. Peripheral blood, about 10 milliliters of it, was drawn into EDTA tubes. This record comes from a study of regulatory T cells in long-lasting Graves disease. Through Arm-PCR of CDR3 regions and iRepertoire HTBI primers, TCR beta libraries were built. TCRdb reprocessed the multiplex PCR reads with MiXCR, giving one entry per CDR3 protein. The sample consists of under 450,000 distinct CDR3 sequences, around 24% of them appearing once. The sequenced sample was peripheral blood mononuclear cells (PBMCs), obtained when the disease was refractory, from a patient treated with antithyroid drugs. The sequence was obtained from a female donor with Graves disease.

DNA of the CDR3: TGTGCCAGCACCAGCGGACTAGCGGGATCCTACGAGCAGTACTTC. It yields the protein CASTSGLAGSYEQYF. The rearrangement uses TRBV6-1 and TRBJ2-7; 12 bases line up with TRBD2. J was trimmed by 1 base and V by 7 bases; bases with no gene match: 5. Germline V gene data show CDR1 as MNHNS and CDR2 as SASEGT. This CDR3 is 15 amino acids long.